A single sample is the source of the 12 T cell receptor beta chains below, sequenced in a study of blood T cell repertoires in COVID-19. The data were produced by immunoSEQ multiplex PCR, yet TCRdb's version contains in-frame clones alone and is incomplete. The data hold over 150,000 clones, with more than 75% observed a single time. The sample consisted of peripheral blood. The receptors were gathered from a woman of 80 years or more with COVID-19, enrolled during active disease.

The CDR3 region has the DNA TGTGCCAGCTCACCTTCCCGGGAATCCTACGAGCAGTACTTC. Translating it yields CASSPSRESYEQYF. V usage is TRBV18 and J usage is TRBJ2-7, with a weak D call TRBD2 (5 bases). CDR3 size: 14 residues. Germline assignment: CDR1 KGHSH and CDR2 LQKENI. Trimming took off 3 bases at V and 1 base at J, with 10 bases between the two ends.

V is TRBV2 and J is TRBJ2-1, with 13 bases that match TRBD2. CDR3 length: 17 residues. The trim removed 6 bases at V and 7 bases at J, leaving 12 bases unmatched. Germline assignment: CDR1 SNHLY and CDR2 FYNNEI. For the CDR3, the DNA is TGTGCCAGCAGAAAACCTCCGGGACTAGCGGGGAGTAATGAGCAGTTCTTC. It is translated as CASRKPPGLAGSNEQFF.

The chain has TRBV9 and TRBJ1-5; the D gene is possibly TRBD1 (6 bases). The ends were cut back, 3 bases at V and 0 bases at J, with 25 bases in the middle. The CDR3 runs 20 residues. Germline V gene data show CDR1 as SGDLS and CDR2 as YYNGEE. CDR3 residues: CASSGKNRENKNYSNQPQHF. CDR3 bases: TGTGCCAGCAGCGGCAAAAACAGGGAGAACAAGAATTATAGCAATCAGCCCCAGCATTTT.

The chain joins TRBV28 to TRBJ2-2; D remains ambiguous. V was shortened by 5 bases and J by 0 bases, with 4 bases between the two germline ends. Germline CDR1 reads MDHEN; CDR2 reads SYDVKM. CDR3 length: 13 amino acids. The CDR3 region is CASSATNTGELFF. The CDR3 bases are TGTGCCAGCAGTGCTACGAACACCGGGGAGCTGTTTTTT.

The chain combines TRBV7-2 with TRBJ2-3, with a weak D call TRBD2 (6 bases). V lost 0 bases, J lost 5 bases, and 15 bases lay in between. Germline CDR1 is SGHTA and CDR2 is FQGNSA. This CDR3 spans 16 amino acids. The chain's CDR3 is CASSLASSVRGDTQYF. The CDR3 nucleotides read TGTGCCAGCAGCTTAGCGTCTAGCGTAAGAGGAGATACGCAGTATTTT.

The CDR3 region has the DNA TGCGCCAGCAGCCCAACCGGACTAGCCTACAATGAGCAGTTCTTC. Translating gives CASSPTGLAYNEQFF. V gene TRBV5-1 combines with J gene TRBJ2-1, with TRBD2 matching over 7 bases. Trimming removed 4 bases from V and 2 bases from J; junction bases left unmatched: 6. The length of the CDR3 is 15 residues. Germline CDR1 SGHRS, CDR2 YFSETQ.

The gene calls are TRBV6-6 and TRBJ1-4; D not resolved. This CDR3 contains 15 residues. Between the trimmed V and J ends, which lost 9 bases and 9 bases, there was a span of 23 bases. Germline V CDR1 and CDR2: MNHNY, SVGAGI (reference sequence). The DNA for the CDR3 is TGTGCCAGTCAAGACCGTCTGCGGAATCTGAAAAAACTGTTTTTT. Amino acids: CASQDRLRNLKKLFF.

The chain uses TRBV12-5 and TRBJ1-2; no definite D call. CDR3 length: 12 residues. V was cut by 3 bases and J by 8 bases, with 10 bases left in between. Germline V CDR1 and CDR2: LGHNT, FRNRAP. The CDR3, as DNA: TGTGCTAGTGGTTTCGGGGAACGCGGCTACACCTTC. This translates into CASGFGERGYTF.

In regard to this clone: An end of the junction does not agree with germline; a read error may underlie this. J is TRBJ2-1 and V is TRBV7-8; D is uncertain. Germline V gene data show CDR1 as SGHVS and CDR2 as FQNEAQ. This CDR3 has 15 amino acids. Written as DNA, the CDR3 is TGTGCCAGCAGCCCCTACGGAGAGTCCTCCAATGAGCAGTTCTTC. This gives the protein CASSPYGESSNEQFF.

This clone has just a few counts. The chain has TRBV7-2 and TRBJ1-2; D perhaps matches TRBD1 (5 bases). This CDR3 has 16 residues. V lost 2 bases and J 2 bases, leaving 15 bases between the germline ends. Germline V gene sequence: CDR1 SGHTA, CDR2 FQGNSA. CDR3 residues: CASSLRSGQVNYGYTF. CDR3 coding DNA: TGTGCCAGCAGCTTAAGGTCTGGACAAGTAAACTATGGCTACACCTTC.

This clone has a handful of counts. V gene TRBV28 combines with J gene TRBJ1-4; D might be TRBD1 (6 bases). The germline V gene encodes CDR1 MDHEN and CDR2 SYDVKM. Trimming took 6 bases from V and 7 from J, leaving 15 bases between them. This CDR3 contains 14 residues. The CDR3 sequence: CASRGGGSAEKLFF. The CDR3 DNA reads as TGTGCCAGCAGGGGAGGGGGAAGTGCTGAAAAACTGTTTTTT. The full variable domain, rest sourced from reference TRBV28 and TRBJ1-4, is DVKVTQSSRYLVKRTGEKVFLECVQDMDHENMFWYRQDPGLGLRLIYFSYDVKMKEKGDIPEGYSVSREKKERFSLILESASTNQTSMYLCASRGGGSAEKLFFGSGTQLSVL.

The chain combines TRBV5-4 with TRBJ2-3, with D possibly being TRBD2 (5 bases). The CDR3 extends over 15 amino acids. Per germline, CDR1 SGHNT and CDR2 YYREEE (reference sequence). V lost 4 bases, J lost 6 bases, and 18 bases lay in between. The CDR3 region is CASSRSGAAADTQYF. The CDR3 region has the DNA TGTGCCAGCAGCCGGAGCGGAGCGGCAGCTGATACGCAGTATTTT. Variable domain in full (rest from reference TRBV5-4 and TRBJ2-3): ETGVTQSPTHLIKTRGQQVTLRCSSQSGHNTVSWYQQALGQGPQFIFQYYREEENGRGNFPPRFSGLQFPNYSSELNVNALELDDSALYLCASSRSGAAADTQYFGPGTRLTVL.